Each of the 9 T cell receptor beta chains below was sequenced from the same sample in a study of control samples from healthy donors and cancer patients. Produced via immunoSEQ multiplex PCR; TCRdb's table is partial and in-frame only. Of about 75,000 clones listed, roughly 92% are singletons. The sequencing sample was made of blood. The origin of the receptors is a woman aged 40 to 50 in good health.

The CDR3 loop is CASTGTSGTLQETQYF. The CDR3 nucleotides read TGTGCCAGCACCGGGACTAGCGGGACCCTCCAAGAGACCCAGTACTTC. The rearrangement uses TRBV2 and TRBJ2-5; 13 positions agree with TRBD2. Per the germline V gene, CDR1 is SNHLY and CDR2 is FYNNEI. The trim removed 7 bases at V and 1 base at J, leaving 6 bases unmatched. The length of the CDR3 is 16 residues.

This sequence joins TRBV30 and TRBJ2-7; 11 positions match TRBD2. Looked up from germline, CDR1 is GTSNPN and CDR2 is SVGIG (reference sequence). Unmatched junction bases numbered 6, after V lost 2 bases and J lost 0 bases. The CDR3 is 16 amino acids. Here the CDR3 reads CAWSMRGLAVSYEQYF. The CDR3 coding sequence is TGTGCCTGGAGTATGAGGGGACTAGCGGTCTCCTACGAGCAGTACTTC.

In this sample, this clone turned up once. The chain has TRBV24-1 and TRBJ1-5; no reliable D call. Germline-derived CDR1 and CDR2 are KGHDR and SFDVKD. The CDR3 contains 15 residues. Trimming cost V 2 bases and J 7 bases, with 14 bases left between them. CDR3 coding DNA: TGTGCCACCAGTGATTCTATTTTCGGTGGGCAGCCCCAGCATTTT. Encoded protein: CATSDSIFGGQPQHF.

Turning to this clone: An end of the junction differs from the germline gene, which may be a read error. The chain carries TRBV11-1 and TRBJ1-1; 9 bases align to TRBD1. CDR1 is SGHAT and CDR2 is FQDESV in the germline V gene (reference sequence). CDR3 length equals 13 residues. As DNA, the CDR3 is TGTGCCAGCAGCGCCCGCGGGACAGGGAGGGGGGACTTT. This gives the protein CASSARGTGRGDF.

This chain connects TRBV12-5 to TRBJ2-1, with no clear D. V was pared by 0 bases and J by 0 bases, with 18 bases between. There are 19 residues in the CDR3. Germline-derived CDR1 and CDR2 are LGHNT and FRNRAP. CDR3 sequence: CASGLVVTQAFGSYNEQFF. The DNA for the CDR3 is TGTGCTAGTGGTTTGGTGGTGACTCAGGCCTTTGGCTCCTACAATGAGCAGTTCTTC.

The sample holds one count of this clone. The chain is built from TRBV9 and TRBJ2-3, with TRBD2 matching 14 bases. CDR1 and CDR2 (germline): SGDLS, YYNGEE. The V segment lost 4 bases and the J segment 1 base; nucleotides outside the gene matches: 14. This CDR3 contains 20 residues. CDR3 region: CASSPPSGLAGEMGTDTQYF. The CDR3 nucleotides are TGTGCCAGCAGCCCCCCCTCGGGACTAGCGGGAGAAATGGGCACAGATACGCAGTATTTT.

V is TRBV5-1 and J is TRBJ2-5; possibly TRBD2 for D (5 bases). Germline-derived CDR1 and CDR2 are SGHRS and YFSETQ. With 0 bases removed from V and 1 base from J, the gap between germline ends came to 7 bases. This CDR3 is built from 14 residues. The CDR3 sequence is CASSLVASQETQYF. CDR3 bases: TGCGCCAGCAGCTTGGTAGCGAGCCAAGAGACCCAGTACTTC.

The J gene is TRBJ2-7, the V gene TRBV5-1; the match to TRBD2 covers 7 bases. Germline V gene lookup returns CDR1 SGHRS and CDR2 YFSETQ. This CDR3 spans 15 amino acids. J gave up 6 bases and V 6 bases, and 15 bases lay outside the gene matches. CDR3 sequence reads: CASKLMGSGVGEQYF. In nucleotides, the CDR3 is TGCGCCAGCAAACTTATGGGAAGCGGGGTGGGCGAGCAGTACTTC.

The rearrangement uses TRBV2 and TRBJ2-5; D gene uncertain. The germline V gene encodes CDR1 SNHLY and CDR2 FYNNEI. V lost 1 base to trimming and J lost 5 bases, with 11 bases between them. The CDR3 is 14 residues long. CDR3 region: CASSEGLVVETQYF. CDR3 DNA sequence: TGTGCCAGCAGTGAAGGTCTAGTCGTCGAGACCCAGTACTTC.